These 27 T cell receptor beta chains originate from one sample sequenced in a study of cytomegalovirus exposure and HLA in healthy donors. Clones were read by immunoSEQ multiplex PCR, and TCRdb kept only the in-frame ones, dropping some. The sample contains approximately 270,000 clones, over 75% of which appear only once. Material for sequencing was PBMCs. The receptors stem from a man aged 18 to 29 in good health and CMV-seropositive.

The V call is TRBV15, the J call TRBJ2-1; 9 bases map to TRBD1. The CDR3 is made up of 16 amino acids. With 3 bases clipped from V and 8 bases from J, the junction kept 11 bases outside the gene matches. Germline assignment: CDR1 LNHNV and CDR2 YYDKDF (reference sequence). The CDR3 here is CATSREPGQGDDEQFF. In DNA form, the CDR3 reads TGTGCCACCAGCAGGGAGCCGGGACAGGGAGATGATGAGCAGTTCTTC.

This chain connects TRBV28 to TRBJ1-1, with D possibly matching TRBD1 (6 bases). This CDR3 has 15 amino acids. Germline V CDR1 and CDR2: MDHEN, SYDVKM. V lost 6 bases and J lost 1, with 15 bases in between. The CDR3 region is CASRLRTVKNTEAFF. The CDR3 nucleotides are TGTGCCAGCAGACTCCGGACAGTTAAGAACACTGAAGCTTTCTTT. Full variable domain (remainder filled in from reference TRBV28 and TRBJ1-1): DVKVTQSSRYLVKRTGEKVFLECVQDMDHENMFWYRQDPGLGLRLIYFSYDVKMKEKGDIPEGYSVSREKKERFSLILESASTNQTSMYLCASRLRTVKNTEAFFGQGTRLTVV.

This chain joins TRBV2 and TRBJ2-7; maybe TRBD1 (5 bases). This CDR3 has 13 residues. V was cut by 4 bases and J by 0 bases, with 7 bases left in between. Germline V gene data show CDR1 as SNHLY and CDR2 as FYNNEI. CDR3 residues: CASSAQGSYEQYF. In nucleotides, the CDR3 is TGTGCCAGCAGTGCGCAGGGCTCCTACGAGCAGTACTTC. The entire variable domain, with the rest obtained from reference TRBV2 and TRBJ2-7, is as follows: EPEVTQTPSHQVTQMGQEVILRCVPISNHLYFYWYRQILGQKVEFLVSFYNNEISEKSEIFDDQFSVERPDGSNFTLKIRSTKLEDSAMYFCASSAQGSYEQYFGPGTRLTVT.

This clone came up once. The CDR3 is CASSAFGTPYQETQYF. The CDR3 DNA sequence: TGTGCCAGCAGTGCATTCGGGACACCCTACCAAGAGACCCAGTACTTC. The V gene is TRBV27, the J gene TRBJ2-5; D might be TRBD1 (6 bases). Germline CDR1 and CDR2: MNHEY and SMNVEV (reference sequence). This CDR3 has 16 residues. Trimming took off 5 bases at V and 0 bases at J, with 16 bases between the two ends.

The chain has TRBV6-5 and TRBJ1-3; D uncertain. The length of the CDR3 is 15 residues. Germline CDR1 is MNHEY and CDR2 is SVGAGI. V was trimmed by 5 bases and J by 4 bases, leaving 15 bases between them. CDR3 sequence: CASSPFPKEGNTIYF. The CDR3 bases are TGTGCCAGCAGTCCATTCCCAAAGGAGGGAAACACCATATATTTT.

This chain joins TRBV25-1 and TRBJ2-5, with 13 bases identical to TRBD2. Germline V gene lookup returns CDR1 MGHDK and CDR2 SYGVNS. V shed 4 bases and J 0 bases; nucleotides not matched to a gene: 5. The CDR3 totals 17 residues. CDR3 sequence reads: CASSVGLAGSYQETQYF. Here the CDR3 DNA reads TGTGCCAGCAGTGTGGGACTAGCGGGATCGTACCAAGAGACCCAGTACTTC.

The rearrangement uses TRBV27 and TRBJ2-7; 8 nucleotides align to TRBD2. CDR1 MNHEY and CDR2 SMNVEV come from the germline V gene (reference sequence). Trimming cost V 6 bases and J 2 bases; bases outside gene matches: 9. The CDR3 has 15 amino acids. The CDR3 protein is CASSPFGGAAYEQYF. The CDR3 DNA follows: TGTGCCAGCAGCCCCTTCGGGGGGGCTGCCTACGAGCAGTACTTC.

The J gene is TRBJ2-5, the V gene TRBV29-1; a possible D gene is TRBD2 (5 bases). Germline-derived CDR1 and CDR2 are SQVTM and ANQGSEA. The CDR3 is 13 amino acids. V was pared by 7 bases and J by 5 bases, with 17 bases between. CDR3 protein: CSAAKDPGETQYF. CDR3 coding DNA: TGCAGCGCCGCAAAGGACCCGGGGGAGACCCAGTACTTC.

The chain is built from TRBV5-1 and TRBJ2-1, with D perhaps TRBD2 (5 bases). Germline CDR1 reads SGHRS; CDR2 reads YFSETQ. V shed 4 bases and J shed 0 bases, with 17 bases lying between them. There are 17 residues in the CDR3. CDR3 loop: CASSRRSGLSSYNEQFF. The DNA for the CDR3 is TGCGCCAGCAGCCGTAGGTCGGGGTTGAGCTCCTACAATGAGCAGTTCTTC.

This chain links TRBV5-1 with TRBJ2-3; TRBD2 might be the D (6 bases). V shed 0 bases and J shed 2 bases, with 10 bases lying between them. Germline V gene sequence: CDR1 SGHRS, CDR2 YFSETQ. The CDR3 loop spans 15 amino acids. In DNA form, the CDR3 reads TGCGCCAGCAGCTTGGCGGGAGCCCACACAGATACGCAGTATTTT. Translating it yields CASSLAGAHTDTQYF.

This sequence joins TRBV9 and TRBJ1-5; 10 positions match TRBD1. V gave up 4 bases and J gave up 2 bases; unmatched junction bases: 9. The CDR3 contains 17 residues. Germline values: CDR1 SGDLS, CDR2 YYNGEE. The CDR3 region has the DNA TGTGCCAGCAGCCCGGGAGACAGGGGGCGAGGCAATCAGCCCCAGCATTTT. It codes for CASSPGDRGRGNQPQHF.

The chain recombines TRBV20-1 with TRBJ2-7, with a possible D match to TRBD2 (6 bases). Germline assignment: CDR1 DFQATT and CDR2 SNEGSKA (reference sequence). The V end was cut by 6 bases, the J end by 5 bases, with 11 bases between. The CDR3 is 11 amino acids. DNA of the CDR3: TGCAGTGCCTCCAGGGAGGACGAGCAGTACTTC. It is translated as CSASREDEQYF.

This chain links TRBV5-1 with TRBJ2-3; D might be TRBD1 (5 bases). V was shortened by 1 base and J by 0 bases, with 6 bases between the two germline ends. The CDR3 totals 14 residues. In germline, CDR1 is SGHRS, CDR2 YFSETQ. CDR3 protein: CASSLSGSTDTQYF. CDR3 nucleotide sequence: TGCGCCAGCAGCTTGTCAGGGAGCACAGATACGCAGTATTTT.

This rearrangement joins TRBV12-5 to TRBJ2-7; no clear D. The CDR3 totals 12 residues. Trimming shortened V by 0 bases and J by 6 bases, and 6 bases separated the two germline ends. Germline V lookup: CDR1 LGHNT, CDR2 FRNRAP. CDR3: CASGLVVPEQYF. The CDR3, as DNA: TGTGCTAGTGGTTTGGTGGTCCCCGAGCAGTACTTC.

This clone appeared a few times. Other DNA sequences within the sample encode an identical CDR3. The genes are TRBV6-5 and TRBJ1-5, with no clear D. The CDR3 length is 13 residues. The V end was cut by 0 bases, the J end by 5 bases, with 5 bases between. Germline lookup yields CDR1 MNHEY and CDR2 SVGAGI. CDR3 region: CASSYSRDQPQHF. The CDR3 coding sequence is TGTGCCAGCAGTTACTCGAGGGATCAGCCCCAGCATTTT.

The chain links TRBV19 to TRBJ2-7; perhaps TRBD2 as D (6 bases). Trimming removed 4 bases from V and 2 bases from J, with 12 bases in between. Germline lookup yields CDR1 LNHDA and CDR2 SQIVND (reference sequence). The CDR3 is 14 residues long. The CDR3 DNA reads as TGTGCCAGTAGTAACAAACTAGCTACCTACGAGCAGTACTTC. This encodes CASSNKLATYEQYF.

V gene TRBV5-6 combines with J gene TRBJ2-1; 10 bases are shared with TRBD1. Germline V CDR1 and CDR2: SGHDT, YYEEEE. V shed 0 bases and J 9 bases; nucleotides not matched to a gene: 6. This CDR3 region has 15 residues. The CDR3 DNA follows: TGTGCCAGCAGCTTGGGACAGGGGGCGGAGATTGAGCAGTTCTTC. It yields the protein CASSLGQGAEIEQFF.

The rearrangement joins TRBV10-1 to TRBJ2-7; the D is unclear. V was shortened by 2 bases and J by 4 bases, with 9 bases between the two germline ends. This CDR3 region has 13 residues. Germline V gene sequence: CDR1 WNHNN, CDR2 SYGVQD (reference sequence). The CDR3 nucleotides read TGCGCCAGCAGTGAGGGGCCCGGGTACGAGCAGTACTTC. It codes for CASSEGPGYEQYF.

The V gene is TRBV7-2, the J gene TRBJ2-1; 10 positions agree with TRBD2. Germline assignment: CDR1 SGHTA and CDR2 FQGNSA. With V trimmed by 2 bases and J by 12 bases, 16 bases remained unmatched. The CDR3 length is 17 residues. DNA for the CDR3: TGTGCCAGCAGCTTACATTTAGGGGCTAGCGGGAGTAAACGGCAGTTCTTC. Its translation is CASSLHLGASGSKRQFF.

V gene TRBV4-3 combines with J gene TRBJ1-4; 7 positions agree with TRBD1. The CDR3 has 14 residues. Germline V CDR1 and CDR2: LGHNA, YSLEER. V gave up 1 base and J gave up 4 bases; unmatched junction bases: 0. The CDR3, as DNA: TGCGCCAGCAGCCAAGGACAGGGTAATGAAAAACTGTTTTTT. It is translated as CASSQGQGNEKLFF.

V gene TRBV5-6 combines with J gene TRBJ2-4; 11 bases agree with TRBD1. Germline V gene data show CDR1 as SGHDT and CDR2 as YYEEEE. This CDR3 contains 14 residues. The junction had 3 bases not matched to a gene; V was cut back by 2 bases and J by 8 bases. The CDR3 loop reads CASSFWDRGDIQYF. In DNA form, the CDR3 reads TGTGCCAGCAGCTTTTGGGACAGGGGGGACATTCAGTACTTC.

The chain recombines TRBV10-2 with TRBJ2-7; TRBD2 matches 9 bases. The CDR3 is 14 residues long. CDR1 and CDR2 from the germline V gene are WSHSY and SAAADI. Trimming took 6 bases from V and 2 from J; bases not matched to a gene: 5. The DNA for the CDR3 is TGCGCCAGCAGACTAGCGGGCCTTACCTACGAGCAGTACTTC. Its protein is CASRLAGLTYEQYF.

The rearrangement joins TRBV28 to TRBJ2-1; D gene ambiguous. The CDR3 length is 11 residues. V was cut by 3 bases and J by 8 bases, with 5 bases left in between. Per germline, CDR1 MDHEN and CDR2 SYDVKM. The CDR3 spells CASSFYDEQFF. The CDR3 region has the DNA TGTGCCAGCAGTTTTTATGATGAGCAGTTCTTC.

The chain has TRBV9 and TRBJ2-1, with D tentatively TRBD2 (6 bases). Germline lookup yields CDR1 SGDLS and CDR2 YYNGEE. CDR3 length equals 17 residues. V gave up 2 bases and J gave up 0 bases, with 15 bases separating them. The CDR3 nucleotides read TGTGCCAGCAGCGTCGGCGGGACCTACCTCTCCTACAATGAGCAGTTCTTC. Translated, it gives CASSVGGTYLSYNEQFF.

The count of this clone is one. The chain combines TRBV18 with TRBJ1-1, with 8 bases fitting TRBD1. CDR3 size: 14 residues. CDR1 and CDR2 from the germline V gene are KGHSH and LQKENI. The J segment lost 1 base and the V segment lost 6 bases, leaving 4 bases of the junction unmatched. CDR3 protein: CASSLTGANTEAFF. For the CDR3, the DNA is TGTGCCAGCTCCCTGACAGGGGCGAACACTGAAGCTTTCTTT.

In DNA form, the CDR3 reads TGTGCCTGGAGTGCCGGGACAGTGGCTGGAAACACCATATATTTT. Its protein is CAWSAGTVAGNTIYF. The chain is built from TRBV30 and TRBJ1-3, with 7 positions matching TRBD1. V was pared by 1 base and J by 2 bases, with 5 bases of the junction left unmatched. CDR1 is GTSNPN, CDR2 SVGIG, per germline (reference sequence). This CDR3 region has 15 residues.

The chain is built from TRBV30 and TRBJ2-1; TRBD2 might be the D (5 bases). The CDR3 contains 14 residues. Germline CDR1 and CDR2: GTSNPN and SVGIG (reference sequence). V lost 0 bases, J lost 8 bases, and 14 bases lay in between. The CDR3 reads CAWSVVGARHEQFF. CDR3 DNA sequence: TGTGCCTGGAGTGTAGTGGGAGCACGGCATGAGCAGTTCTTC.